The present T cell receptor (beta chain) was sequenced within a study of radiotherapy plus CTLA-4 blockade in lung cancer. Turning to the study itself: Objective response rate was around 20%; disease control rate, 31%.

Sequencing was performed with immunoSEQ multiplex PCR; in TCRdb, only in-frame clones are kept and a portion is missing. The sample shows roughly 39,000 clones, 70% to 75% of them seen only once. Trimming pared 5 bases from V and 11 bases from J, leaving 6 bases between. There are 9 residues in the CDR3. Looked up from germline, CDR1 is PRHDT and CDR2 is FYEKMQ (reference sequence). Enrolled patients, whose metastatic non-small-cell lung cancer was chemo-refractory, received focal radiation plus CTLA-4 blockade with ipilimumab. This clone appeared once. The chain is built from TRBV13 and TRBJ1-1; unclear D gene. Sequenced here: peripheral blood, sampled from a patient treated with radiotherapy plus ipilimumab. This TCR came from a human donor with non-small cell lung cancer who had stable disease on radiotherapy plus ipilimumab. This chain's CDR3 is CASSPLAFF. DNA for the CDR3: TGTGCCAGCAGCCCCCTCGCTTTCTTT.